The 7 T cell receptor beta chains presented below share a single source sample, sequenced in a study of cytomegalovirus exposure and HLA in healthy donors. It was with 60 Vbeta and 13 Jbeta primers that the PCR ran. The data were produced by immunoSEQ multiplex PCR, yet TCRdb's version contains in-frame clones alone and is incomplete. Of 170,000 or so clones in the sample, roughly four fifths were seen once. Sequences were obtained from PBMCs. Source of these receptors: a man aged 50 or older in good health and CMV-seronegative.

CDR3 region: CASGGFGATNEKLFF. The CDR3 nucleotides read TGTGCCAGCGGAGGGTTTGGTGCAACTAATGAAAAACTGTTTTTT. The rearrangement uses TRBV7-9 and TRBJ1-4, with D hard to call. Germline lookup yields CDR1 SEHNR and CDR2 FQNEAQ (reference sequence). The CDR3 consists of 15 residues. The germline V and J ends were trimmed by 8 bases and 0 bases, with 13 bases remaining between them.

The chain recombines TRBV18 with TRBJ1-1; 9 bases fit TRBD1. This CDR3 spans 15 amino acids. CDR1 and CDR2 from the germline V gene are KGHSH and LQKENI. Trimming took 2 bases from V and 5 from J; bases not matched to a gene: 6. Here the CDR3 DNA reads TGTGCCAGCTCACCAACGGAGACAGGGGGAACTGAAGCTTTCTTT. Its translation: CASSPTETGGTEAFF.

The V gene is TRBV9, the J gene TRBJ1-2; D perhaps matches TRBD1 (6 bases). The CDR3 has 14 residues. Germline V gene lookup returns CDR1 SGDLS and CDR2 YYNGEE. The V gene lost 0 bases and the J gene lost 8 bases, with 14 bases spanning the gap. The CDR3 spells CASSVALQGDGYTF. The CDR3 DNA is TGTGCCAGCAGCGTAGCTTTACAGGGAGACGGCTACACCTTC.

To note about this clone: Other DNA sequences from this sample encode an identical CDR3 as well. This chain connects TRBV5-3 to TRBJ2-3; D is ambiguous. TRBV5-3 is marked as an open reading frame, function uncertain. Trimming pared 4 bases from V and 2 bases from J, leaving 11 bases between. The CDR3 covers 14 residues. CDR3 nucleotide sequence: TGTGCCAGAAGCGGATCCGGGTTCACAGATACGCAGTATTTT. It codes for CARSGSGFTDTQYF.

This chain joins TRBV19 and TRBJ2-5, with TRBD2 as a possible D gene (5 bases). Gene TRBJ2-7 matches the end of the DNA better, so the J call may be wrong. CDR3 size: 14 residues. Germline V CDR1 and CDR2: LNHDA, SQIVND (reference sequence). CDR3 DNA: TGTGCCAGTAGGGACTGGGGAAGTTCCTACGAGCAGTACTTC. Translating gives CASRDWGSSYEQYF.

CDR3 sequence: CASSHKDRGGVDTQYF. The CDR3 DNA reads as TGTGCCAGCAGCCACAAAGACAGGGGCGGGGTGGATACGCAGTATTTT. This chain joins TRBV9 and TRBJ2-3, with 8 nucleotides matching TRBD1. CDR1 SGDLS and CDR2 YYNGEE come from the germline V gene. The CDR3 sequence is 16 residues long. V lost 4 bases, J lost 6 bases, and 13 bases stayed unmatched. Drawing the rest from reference TRBV9 and TRBJ2-3, the complete variable domain is DSGVTQTPKHLITATGQRVTLRCSPRSGDLSVYWYQQSLDQGLQFLIQYYNGEERAKGNILERFSAQQFPDLHSELNLSSLELGDSALYFCASSHKDRGGVDTQYFGPGTRLTVL.

The chain is built from TRBV12-5 and TRBJ1-1, with TRBD1 matching over 7 bases. The CDR3 is made up of 14 amino acids. Germline assignment: CDR1 LGHNT and CDR2 FRNRAP. V shed 5 bases and J 1 base; nucleotides not matched to a gene: 4. The CDR3 loop reads CASGTGTENTEAFF. DNA for the CDR3: TGTGCTAGTGGTACCGGGACAGAGAACACTGAAGCTTTCTTT.